What follows are 10 T cell receptor beta chains derived from one specimen sequenced in a study of cytomegalovirus exposure and HLA in healthy donors. PCR involved 60 Vbeta and 13 Jbeta primers. The data were produced by immunoSEQ multiplex PCR, yet TCRdb's version contains in-frame clones alone and is incomplete. Of 85,000 to 130,000 clones in the sample, 75% were seen once. Sequenced sample: PBMCs. These receptors originate from a male donor in good health and CMV-seropositive.

The V gene is TRBV5-8, the J gene TRBJ1-5; D perhaps matches TRBD1 (5 bases). CDR1 is SGHTS, CDR2 YDEGEE, per germline. Trimming shortened V by 5 bases and J by 4 bases, and 19 bases separated the two germline ends. This CDR3 spans 16 amino acids. This CDR3 is CASRTGTGVENQPQHF. CDR3 nucleotides: TGTGCCAGCAGAACTGGGACGGGGGTTGAAAATCAGCCCCAGCATTTT.

The chain couples TRBV4-3 to TRBJ2-7; D possibly corresponds to TRBD2 (6 bases). The CDR3 is made up of 17 amino acids. Germline CDR1 LGHNA, CDR2 YSLEER. V lost 0 bases to trimming and J lost 0 bases, with 15 bases between them. Here the CDR3 DNA reads TGCGCCAGCAGCCAAGAGTTCCGGGACTTCGTCTCCTACGAGCAGTACTTC. Translated: CASSQEFRDFVSYEQYF.

The chain carries TRBV6-5 and TRBJ2-7; a weak D match, TRBD2 (5 bases). V was pared by 5 bases and J by 2 bases, with 16 bases between. Germline CDR1 and CDR2: MNHEY and SVGAGI. The CDR3 totals 15 residues. The CDR3 nucleotides read TGTGCCAGCAGTCCACCGTTTCGAGGGACCTACGAGCAGTACTTC. It codes for CASSPPFRGTYEQYF.

The rearrangement uses TRBV6-5 and TRBJ1-1; 9 nucleotides match TRBD1. With V trimmed by 2 bases and J by 6 bases, 10 bases remained unmatched. This CDR3 comprises 16 residues. CDR1 and CDR2 from the germline V gene are MNHEY and SVGAGI. CDR3 in DNA: TGTGCCAGCAGTTACACCGCGATATGGACAGGGGCTGAAGCTTTCTTT. Its translation: CASSYTAIWTGAEAFF.

This chain uses TRBV7-9 with TRBJ2-5, with 9 bases identical to TRBD2. There are 14 residues in the CDR3. Germline V CDR1 and CDR2: SEHNR, FQNEAQ (reference sequence). V shed 3 bases and J 4 bases; nucleotides not matched to a gene: 3. The CDR3 loop is CASSLSSGGETQYF. CDR3 nucleotide sequence: TGTGCCAGCAGCTTGAGTAGCGGGGGAGAGACCCAGTACTTC.

The chain carries TRBV7-2 and TRBJ2-7; 8 bases map to TRBD2. Looked up from germline, CDR1 is SGHTA and CDR2 is FQGNSA. V trimming: 5 bases; J trimming: 2 bases; junction bases outside the gene matches: 11. CDR3 length equals 16 residues. The CDR3 DNA reads TGTGCCAGCAGCCCGCACGGTGCGGGAGGTGCCTACGAGCAGTACTTC. Its translation is CASSPHGAGGAYEQYF.

The rearrangement joins TRBV29-1 to TRBJ2-7; D ambiguous. Germline lookup yields CDR1 SQVTM and CDR2 ANQGSEA. Trimming cost V 4 bases and J 6 bases, with 13 bases left between them. The CDR3 length is 12 residues. Here the CDR3 DNA reads TGCAGCGTTGGGAGTCCCCAAGGCGAGCAGTACTTC. Amino acids: CSVGSPQGEQYF.

This clone was recorded once. The V call is TRBV7-2, the J call TRBJ2-7; 9 bases match TRBD1. Germline V gene data show CDR1 as SGHTA and CDR2 as FQGNSA. V shed 5 bases and J 2 bases; nucleotides not matched to a gene: 7. CDR3 size: 15 residues. The CDR3 here is CASSARGQGAYEQYF. The DNA of the CDR3 is TGTGCCAGCAGCGCTAGGGGACAGGGAGCCTACGAGCAGTACTTC.

The chain combines TRBV5-1 with TRBJ2-2; 10 bases match TRBD2. Germline assignment: CDR1 SGHRS and CDR2 YFSETQ. The V segment lost 4 bases and the J segment 1 base; nucleotides outside the gene matches: 10. CDR3 length: 18 amino acids. CDR3 amino acids: CASSPGVTSGWNTGELFF. The CDR3 DNA reads TGCGCCAGCAGCCCGGGAGTGACTAGCGGGTGGAACACCGGGGAGCTGTTTTTT.

The V call is TRBV30, the J call TRBJ2-7; the D is unclear. CDR1 and CDR2 from the germline V gene are GTSNPN and SVGIG (reference sequence). V dropped 2 bases and J dropped 2 bases, with 13 bases sitting between them. The CDR3 spans 14 residues. CDR3 coding DNA: TGTGCCTGGAGTTATGGCCAACCAACCTACGAGCAGTACTTC. Protein sequence: CAWSYGQPTYEQYF.